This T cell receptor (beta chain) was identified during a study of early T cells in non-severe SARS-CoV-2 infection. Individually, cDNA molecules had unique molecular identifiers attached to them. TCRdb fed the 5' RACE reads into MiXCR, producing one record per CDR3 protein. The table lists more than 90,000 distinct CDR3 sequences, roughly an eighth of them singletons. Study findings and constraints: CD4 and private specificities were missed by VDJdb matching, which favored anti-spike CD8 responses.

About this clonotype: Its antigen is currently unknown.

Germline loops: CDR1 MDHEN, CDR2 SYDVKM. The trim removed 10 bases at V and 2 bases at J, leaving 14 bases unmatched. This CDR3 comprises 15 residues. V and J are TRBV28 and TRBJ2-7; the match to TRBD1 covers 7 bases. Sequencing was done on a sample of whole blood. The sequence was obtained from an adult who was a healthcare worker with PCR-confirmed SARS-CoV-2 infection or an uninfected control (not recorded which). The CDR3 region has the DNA TGTGCCACCAAAGATCGGGACAGCGGCCCCTACGAGCAGTACTTC. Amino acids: CATKDRDSGPYEQYF.